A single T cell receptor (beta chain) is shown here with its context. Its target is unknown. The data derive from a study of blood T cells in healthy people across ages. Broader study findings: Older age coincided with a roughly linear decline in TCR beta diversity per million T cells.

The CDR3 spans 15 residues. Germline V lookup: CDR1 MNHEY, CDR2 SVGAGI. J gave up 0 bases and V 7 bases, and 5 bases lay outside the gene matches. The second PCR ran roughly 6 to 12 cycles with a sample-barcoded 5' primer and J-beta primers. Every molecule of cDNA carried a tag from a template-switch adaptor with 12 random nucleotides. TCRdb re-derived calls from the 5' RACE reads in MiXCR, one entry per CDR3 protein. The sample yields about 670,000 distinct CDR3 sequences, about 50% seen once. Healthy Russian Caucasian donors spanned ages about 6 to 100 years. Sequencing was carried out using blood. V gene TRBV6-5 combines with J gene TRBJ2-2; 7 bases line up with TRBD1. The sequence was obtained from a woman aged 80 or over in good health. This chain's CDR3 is CASKSGTANTGELFF. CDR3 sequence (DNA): TGTGCCAGCAAGTCGGGGACAGCGAACACCGGGGAGCTGTTTTTT.